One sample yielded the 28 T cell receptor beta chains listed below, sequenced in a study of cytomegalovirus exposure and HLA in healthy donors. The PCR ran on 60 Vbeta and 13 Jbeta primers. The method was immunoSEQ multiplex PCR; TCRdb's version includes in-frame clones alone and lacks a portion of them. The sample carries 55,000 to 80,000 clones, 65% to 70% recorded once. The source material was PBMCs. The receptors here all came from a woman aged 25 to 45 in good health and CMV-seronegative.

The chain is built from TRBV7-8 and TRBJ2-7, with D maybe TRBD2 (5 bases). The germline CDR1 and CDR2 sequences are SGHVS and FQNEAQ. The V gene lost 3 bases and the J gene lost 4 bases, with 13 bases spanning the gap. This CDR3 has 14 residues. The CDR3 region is CASSLPGPGYEQYF. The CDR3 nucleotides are TGTGCCAGCAGCTTGCCAGGTCCGGGGTACGAGCAGTACTTC.

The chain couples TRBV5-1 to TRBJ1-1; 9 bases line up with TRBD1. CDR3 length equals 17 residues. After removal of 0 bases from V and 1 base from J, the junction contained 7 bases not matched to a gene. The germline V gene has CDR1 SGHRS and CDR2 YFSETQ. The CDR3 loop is CASSLGGGTGPNTEAFF. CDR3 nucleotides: TGCGCCAGCAGCTTGGGGGGCGGGACAGGGCCGAACACTGAAGCTTTCTTT.

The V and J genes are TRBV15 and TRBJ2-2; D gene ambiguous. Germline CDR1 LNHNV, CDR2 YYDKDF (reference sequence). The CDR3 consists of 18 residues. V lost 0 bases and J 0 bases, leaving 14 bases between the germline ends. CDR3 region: CATSRDSMLTSNTGELFF. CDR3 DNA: TGTGCCACCAGCAGAGATTCTATGCTTACTTCGAACACCGGGGAGCTGTTTTTT.

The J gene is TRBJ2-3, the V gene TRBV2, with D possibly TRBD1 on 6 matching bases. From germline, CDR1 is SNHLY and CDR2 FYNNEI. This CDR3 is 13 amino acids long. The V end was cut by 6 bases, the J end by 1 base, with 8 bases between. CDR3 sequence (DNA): TGTGCCAGCAGCAGGGGCCGCACAGATACGCAGTATTTT. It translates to CASSRGRTDTQYF.

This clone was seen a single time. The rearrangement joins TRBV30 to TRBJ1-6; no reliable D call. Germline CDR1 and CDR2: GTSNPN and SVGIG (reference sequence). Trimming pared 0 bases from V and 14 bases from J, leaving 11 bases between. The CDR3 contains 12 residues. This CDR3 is CAWSVSESALHF. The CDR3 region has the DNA TGTGCCTGGAGTGTAAGTGAGTCGGCCCTCCACTTT.

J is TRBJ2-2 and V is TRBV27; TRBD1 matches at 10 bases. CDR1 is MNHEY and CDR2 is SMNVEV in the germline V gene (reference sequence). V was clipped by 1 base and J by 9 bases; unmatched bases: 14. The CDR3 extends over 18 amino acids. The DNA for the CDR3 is TGTGCCAGCAGTTTATGGGGTGGGGGACAGGGGACTGGACGGGAGCTGTTTTTT. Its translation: CASSLWGGGQGTGRELFF.

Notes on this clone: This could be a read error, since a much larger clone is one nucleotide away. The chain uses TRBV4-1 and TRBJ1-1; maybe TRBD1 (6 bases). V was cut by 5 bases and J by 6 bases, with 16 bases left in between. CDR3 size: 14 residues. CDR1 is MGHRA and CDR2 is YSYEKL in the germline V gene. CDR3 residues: CASSYGGADAEAFF. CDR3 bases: TGCGCCAGCAGCTATGGGGGGGCTGACGCTGAAGCTTTCTTT.

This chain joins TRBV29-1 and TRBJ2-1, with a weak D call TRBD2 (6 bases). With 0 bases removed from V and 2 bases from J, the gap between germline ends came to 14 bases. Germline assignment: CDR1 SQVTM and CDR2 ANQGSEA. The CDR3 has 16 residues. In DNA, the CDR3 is TGCAGCGTTGAAGATGGGGGGACCGGCCCCTACAATGAGCAGTTCTTC. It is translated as CSVEDGGTGPYNEQFF.

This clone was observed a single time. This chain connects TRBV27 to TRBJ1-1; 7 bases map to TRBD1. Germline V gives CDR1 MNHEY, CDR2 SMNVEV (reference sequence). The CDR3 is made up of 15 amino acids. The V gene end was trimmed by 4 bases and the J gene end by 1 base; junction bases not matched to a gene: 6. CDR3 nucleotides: TGTGCCAGCAGTTCGTCGACAGGGACGAACACTGAAGCTTTCTTT. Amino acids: CASSSSTGTNTEAFF.

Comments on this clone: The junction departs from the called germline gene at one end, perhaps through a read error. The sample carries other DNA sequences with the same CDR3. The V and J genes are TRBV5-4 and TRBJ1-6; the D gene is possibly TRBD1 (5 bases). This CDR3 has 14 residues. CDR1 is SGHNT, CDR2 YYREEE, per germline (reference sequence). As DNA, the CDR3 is TGTGCCAGCAGCCGGGGGAACTATAATTCCCCCCTCCACTTT. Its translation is CASSRGNYNSPLHF.

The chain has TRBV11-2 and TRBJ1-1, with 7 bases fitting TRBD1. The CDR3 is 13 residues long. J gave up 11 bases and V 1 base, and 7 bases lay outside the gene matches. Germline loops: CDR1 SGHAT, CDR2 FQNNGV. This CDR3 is CASSLGRGRGAFF. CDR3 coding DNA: TGTGCCAGCAGCTTAGGGAGGGGGCGTGGTGCTTTCTTT.

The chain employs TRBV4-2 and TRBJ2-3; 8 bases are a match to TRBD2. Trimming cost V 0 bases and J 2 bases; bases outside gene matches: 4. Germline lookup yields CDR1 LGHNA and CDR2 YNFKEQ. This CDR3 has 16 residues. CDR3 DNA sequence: TGTGCCAGCAGCCAAGAAGGACTAGCATCCACAGATACGCAGTATTTT. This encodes CASSQEGLASTDTQYF.

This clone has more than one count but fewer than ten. The CDR3 nucleotides are TGTGCCAGCAGTCCCTTCAACAGGGGGCAAACTGAAGCTTTCTTT. Amino acid sequence: CASSPFNRGQTEAFF. V usage is TRBV6-5 and J usage is TRBJ1-1; 9 bases match TRBD1. Germline-derived CDR1 and CDR2 are MNHEY and SVGAGI. Trimming took 5 bases from V and 5 from J; bases not matched to a gene: 9. The CDR3 is 15 residues long.

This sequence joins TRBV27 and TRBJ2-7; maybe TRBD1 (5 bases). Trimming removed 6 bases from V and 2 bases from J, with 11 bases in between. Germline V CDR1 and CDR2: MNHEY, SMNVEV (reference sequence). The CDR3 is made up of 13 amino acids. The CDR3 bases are TGTGCCAGCAGATCAGACAGAGCCTACGAGCAGTACTTC. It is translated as CASRSDRAYEQYF.

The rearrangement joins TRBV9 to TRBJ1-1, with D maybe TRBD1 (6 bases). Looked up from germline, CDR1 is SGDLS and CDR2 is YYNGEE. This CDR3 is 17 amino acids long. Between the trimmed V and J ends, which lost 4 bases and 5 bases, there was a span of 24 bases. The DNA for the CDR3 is TGTGCCAGCAGCTCCCGCGGGGGGGCCGATCTCTGTACTGAAGCTTTCTTT. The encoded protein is CASSSRGGADLCTEAFF.

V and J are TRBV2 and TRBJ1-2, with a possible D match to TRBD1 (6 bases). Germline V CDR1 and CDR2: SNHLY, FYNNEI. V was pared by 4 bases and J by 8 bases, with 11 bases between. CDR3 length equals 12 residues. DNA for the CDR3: TGTGCCAGCAGTGCAGGGGAGCAGGGCTACACCTTC. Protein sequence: CASSAGEQGYTF.

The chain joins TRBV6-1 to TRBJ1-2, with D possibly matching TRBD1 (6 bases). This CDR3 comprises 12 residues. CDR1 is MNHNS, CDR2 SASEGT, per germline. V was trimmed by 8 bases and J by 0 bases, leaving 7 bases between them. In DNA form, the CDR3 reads TGTGCCAGCCAGGGGACTAACTATGGCTACACCTTC. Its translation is CASQGTNYGYTF.

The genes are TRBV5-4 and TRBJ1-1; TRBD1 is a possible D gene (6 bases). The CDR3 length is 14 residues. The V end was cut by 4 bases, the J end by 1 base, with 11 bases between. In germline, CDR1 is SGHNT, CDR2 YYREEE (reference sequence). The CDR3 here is CASSLKGENTEAFF. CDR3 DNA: TGTGCCAGCAGCCTCAAGGGGGAGAACACTGAAGCTTTCTTT.

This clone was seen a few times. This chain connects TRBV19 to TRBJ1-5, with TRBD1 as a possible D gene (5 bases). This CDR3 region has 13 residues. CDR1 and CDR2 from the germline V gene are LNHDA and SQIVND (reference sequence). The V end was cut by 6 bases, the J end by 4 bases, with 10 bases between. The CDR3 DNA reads TGTGCCAGTAGCGTCGACAGAAATCAGCCCCAGCATTTT. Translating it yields CASSVDRNQPQHF.

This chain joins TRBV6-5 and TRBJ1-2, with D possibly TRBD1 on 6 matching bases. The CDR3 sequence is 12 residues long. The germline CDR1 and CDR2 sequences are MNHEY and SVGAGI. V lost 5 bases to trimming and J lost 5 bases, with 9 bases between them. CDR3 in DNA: TGTGCCAGCAGTCCCCAGGGGTATGGCTACACCTTC. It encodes CASSPQGYGYTF.

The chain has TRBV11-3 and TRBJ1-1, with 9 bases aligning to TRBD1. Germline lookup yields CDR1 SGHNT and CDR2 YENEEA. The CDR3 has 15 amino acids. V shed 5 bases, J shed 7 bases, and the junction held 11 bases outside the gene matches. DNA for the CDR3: TGTGCCAGCAGCCCCCAGCCGGGACAGGGATATGAAGCTTTCTTT. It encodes CASSPQPGQGYEAFF.

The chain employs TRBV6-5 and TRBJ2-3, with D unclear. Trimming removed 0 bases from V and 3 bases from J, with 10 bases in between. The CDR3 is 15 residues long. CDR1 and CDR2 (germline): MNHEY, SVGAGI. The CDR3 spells CASSYSHLRTDTQYF. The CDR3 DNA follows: TGTGCCAGCAGTTACTCGCACCTGAGAACAGATACGCAGTATTTT.

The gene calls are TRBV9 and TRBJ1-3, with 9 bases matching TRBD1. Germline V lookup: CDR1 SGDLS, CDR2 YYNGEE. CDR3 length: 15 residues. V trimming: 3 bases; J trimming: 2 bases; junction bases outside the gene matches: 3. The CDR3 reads CASSEQGAPGNTIYF. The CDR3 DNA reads TGTGCCAGCAGCGAACAGGGGGCTCCTGGAAACACCATATATTTT.

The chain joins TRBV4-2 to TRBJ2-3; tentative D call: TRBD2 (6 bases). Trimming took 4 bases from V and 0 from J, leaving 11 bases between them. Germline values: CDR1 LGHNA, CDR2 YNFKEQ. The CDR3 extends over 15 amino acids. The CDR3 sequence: CASSLLGGSTDTQYF. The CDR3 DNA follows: TGTGCCAGCAGCCTATTGGGGGGAAGCACAGATACGCAGTATTTT.

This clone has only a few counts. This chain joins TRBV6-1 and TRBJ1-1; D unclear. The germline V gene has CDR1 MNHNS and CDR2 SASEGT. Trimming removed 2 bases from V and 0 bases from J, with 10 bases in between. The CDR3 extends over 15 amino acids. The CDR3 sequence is CASSEWRAMNTEAFF. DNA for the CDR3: TGTGCCAGCAGTGAATGGAGGGCTATGAACACTGAAGCTTTCTTT.

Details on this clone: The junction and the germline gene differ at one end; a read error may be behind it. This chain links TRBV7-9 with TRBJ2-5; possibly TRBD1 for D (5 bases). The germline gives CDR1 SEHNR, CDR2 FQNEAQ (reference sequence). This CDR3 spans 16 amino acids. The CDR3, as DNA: TGTTCCAGCAGCTTAATTAGTCAGGGCTTCGGAGAGACCCAGTACTTC. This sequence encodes CSSSLISQGFGETQYF.

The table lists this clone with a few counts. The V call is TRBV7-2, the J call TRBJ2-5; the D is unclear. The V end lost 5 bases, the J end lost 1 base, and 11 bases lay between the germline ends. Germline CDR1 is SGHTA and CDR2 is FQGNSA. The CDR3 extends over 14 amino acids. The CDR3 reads CASSGDTTQETQYF. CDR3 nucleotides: TGTGCCAGCAGCGGTGACACGACCCAAGAGACCCAGTACTTC.

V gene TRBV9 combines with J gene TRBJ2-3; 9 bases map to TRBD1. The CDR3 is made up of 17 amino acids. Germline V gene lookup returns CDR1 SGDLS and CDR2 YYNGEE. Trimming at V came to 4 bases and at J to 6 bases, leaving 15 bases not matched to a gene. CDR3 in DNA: TGTGCCAGCAGCCCCGGGACAGGGATTTCTCCGGGGGATACGCAGTATTTT. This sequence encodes CASSPGTGISPGDTQYF. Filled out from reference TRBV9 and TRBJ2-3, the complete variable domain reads DSGVTQTPKHLITATGQRVTLRCSPRSGDLSVYWYQQSLDQGLQFLIQYYNGEERAKGNILERFSAQQFPDLHSELNLSSLELGDSALYFCASSPGTGISPGDTQYFGPGTRLTVL.